One sample yielded the 22 T cell receptor beta chains listed below, sequenced in a study of blood T cell repertoires in COVID-19. Data came from immunoSEQ multiplex PCR; TCRdb stores just in-frame clones and leaves some out. The sample lists around 80,000 clones; around nine tenths were seen once. Sequences were obtained from peripheral blood. All receptors come from an elderly man with active or convalescent COVID-19.

The chain recombines TRBV4-2 with TRBJ2-5; TRBD2 agrees at 8 bases. The CDR3 has 16 residues. The J segment lost 5 bases and the V segment lost 0 bases, leaving 8 bases of the junction unmatched. The germline V gene has CDR1 LGHNA and CDR2 YNFKEQ. CDR3 sequence: CASSQDTAGVVETQYF. In DNA, the CDR3 is TGTGCCAGCAGCCAAGATACAGCGGGAGTGGTGGAGACCCAGTACTTC.

V usage is TRBV7-3 and J usage is TRBJ1-2; no definite D call. The CDR3 is made up of 13 amino acids. Germline lookup yields CDR1 SGHTA and CDR2 FQGTGA. Trimming pared 6 bases from V and 4 bases from J, leaving 12 bases between. The CDR3 sequence: CASRSDNGYGYTF. CDR3 sequence (DNA): TGTGCCAGCAGGTCCGACAACGGCTATGGCTACACCTTC. Combining the CDR3 with reference TRBV7-3 and TRBJ1-2 gives the whole variable domain GAGVSQTPSNKVTEKGKYVELRCDPISGHTALYWYRQSLGQGPEFLIYFQGTGAADDSGLPNDRFFAVRPEGSVSTLKIQRTERGDSAVYLCASRSDNGYGYTFGSGTRLTVV.

The CDR3 DNA reads TGCGCCAGCAGCTTGGCCGGGGGTGATAATTCACCCCTCCACTTT. It encodes CASSLAGGDNSPLHF. The V call is TRBV5-1, the J call TRBJ1-6; possibly TRBD1 for D (5 bases). CDR3 length: 15 amino acids. Trimming left V 0 bases short and J 5 bases short, with 9 bases between. Germline CDR1 is SGHRS and CDR2 is YFSETQ.

The chain uses TRBV27 and TRBJ2-7; the match to TRBD2 covers 9 bases. Germline assignment: CDR1 MNHEY and CDR2 SMNVEV (reference sequence). J was trimmed by 4 bases and V by 4 bases; bases with no gene match: 11. CDR3 length: 16 residues. The CDR3 protein is CASSSRRGTSMYEQYV. DNA of the CDR3: TGTGCCAGCAGTTCCCGCCGGGGGACTAGCATGTACGAGCAGTACGTC.

The V call is TRBV30, the J call TRBJ1-1, with D tentatively TRBD1 (5 bases). V was shortened by 6 bases and J by 5 bases, with 19 bases between the two germline ends. CDR1 and CDR2 from the germline V gene are GTSNPN and SVGIG (reference sequence). This CDR3 has 14 residues. The chain's CDR3 is CACGSRGGDTEAFF. The DNA for the CDR3 is TGTGCCTGTGGGAGTCGCGGGGGAGATACTGAAGCTTTCTTT. Full variable domain (remainder filled in from reference TRBV30 and TRBJ1-1): SQTIHQWPATLVQPVGSPLSLECTVEGTSNPNLYWYRQAAGRGLQLLFYSVGIGQISSEVPQNLSASRPQDRQFILSSKKLLLSDSGFYLCACGSRGGDTEAFFGQGTRLTVV.

The chain couples TRBV6-5 to TRBJ1-1, with D unclear. The CDR3 length is 13 residues. V was pared by 4 bases and J by 5 bases, with 11 bases between. The germline CDR1 and CDR2 sequences are MNHEY and SVGAGI. The CDR3 DNA sequence: TGTGCCAGCAGTTCGACAAGCCAAACTGAAGCTTTCTTT. Translating it yields CASSSTSQTEAFF.

This chain links TRBV19 with TRBJ1-1; 8 bases align to TRBD1. The CDR3 consists of 13 residues. Germline V CDR1 and CDR2: LNHDA, SQIVND (reference sequence). V shed 8 bases, J shed 3 bases, and the junction held 5 bases outside the gene matches. Here the CDR3 reads CASQDRGDTEAFF. CDR3 in DNA: TGTGCCAGTCAAGACAGGGGCGACACTGAAGCTTTCTTT.

The genes are TRBV6-6 and TRBJ1-6, with 7 bases that match TRBD1. With V trimmed by 6 bases and J by 6 bases, 8 bases remained unmatched. The CDR3 consists of 15 residues. CDR1 and CDR2 (germline): MNHNY, SVGAGI (reference sequence). CDR3 protein: CASRPQGMGNSPLHF. In DNA, the CDR3 is TGTGCCAGCAGACCACAGGGGATGGGTAATTCACCCCTCCACTTT.

The rearrangement links TRBV5-1 to TRBJ2-3; D is possibly TRBD1 (6 bases). V lost 0 bases to trimming and J lost 2 bases, with 7 bases between them. CDR1 is SGHRS and CDR2 is YFSETQ in the germline V gene. This CDR3 has 14 residues. CDR3 loop: CASSLGDTTDTQYF. In nucleotides, the CDR3 is TGCGCCAGCAGCTTGGGGGACACCACAGATACGCAGTATTTT.

In nucleotides, the CDR3 is TGCGCCAGCAGCTTGATGTGGGGCGGGAGAGAGTACACAGATACGCAGTATTTT. Its protein is CASSLMWGGREYTDTQYF. V is TRBV5-1 and J is TRBJ2-3; 7 nucleotides line up with TRBD2. Losses at the gene ends were 1 base for V and 2 bases for J; bases not matched to a gene: 13. The CDR3 contains 18 residues. Looked up from germline, CDR1 is SGHRS and CDR2 is YFSETQ.

The CDR3 DNA is TGCGCCAGCAGCTTGGACGGGGGAAACGGGGAGCTGTTTTTT. This gives the protein CASSLDGGNGELFF. This chain links TRBV5-1 with TRBJ2-2, with D maybe TRBD2 (6 bases). This CDR3 region has 14 residues. The germline V gene encodes CDR1 SGHRS and CDR2 YFSETQ. With 0 bases removed from V and 7 bases from J, the gap between germline ends came to 10 bases.

This rearrangement joins TRBV5-1 to TRBJ1-4, with TRBD1 as a possible D gene (6 bases). The CDR3 spans 14 residues. Germline CDR1 reads SGHRS; CDR2 reads YFSETQ. V lost 5 bases and J 10 bases, leaving 18 bases between the germline ends. This CDR3 reads CASREQGSGGKLFF. DNA for the CDR3: TGCGCCAGCAGGGAACAGGGATCGGGTGGAAAACTGTTTTTT.

This clone was detected once. The CDR3 reads CASSLGAGGPNTGELFF. The CDR3 nucleotides are TGTGCCAGCAGCTTAGGAGCGGGAGGGCCAAACACCGGGGAGCTGTTTTTT. The chain uses TRBV7-2 and TRBJ2-2; 10 bases line up with TRBD2. The CDR3 covers 17 residues. Unmatched junction bases numbered 4, after V lost 1 base and J lost 2 bases. From germline, CDR1 is SGHTA and CDR2 FQGNSA. Combining the CDR3 with reference TRBV7-2 and TRBJ2-2 gives the whole variable domain GAGVSQSPSNKVTEKGKDVELRCDPISGHTALYWYRQSLGQGLEFLIYFQGNSAPDKSGLPSDRFSAERTGGSVSTLTIQRTQQEDSAVYLCASSLGAGGPNTGELFFGEGSRLTVL.

This chain's CDR3 is CASSLLARRQTYEQYV. The CDR3 DNA reads TGTGCCAGCAGTTTACTTGCAAGGCGGCAGACCTACGAGCAGTACGTC. This chain links TRBV27 with TRBJ2-7; D gene uncertain. Germline lookup yields CDR1 MNHEY and CDR2 SMNVEV (reference sequence). V lost 2 bases, J lost 2 bases, and 16 bases lay in between. CDR3 size: 16 residues.

J is TRBJ1-2 and V is TRBV5-1; D call uncertain. V lost 1 base, J lost 1 base, and 8 bases lay in between. The CDR3 is 14 amino acids. From germline, CDR1 is SGHRS and CDR2 YFSETQ. Here the CDR3 reads CASSLSTDNYGYTF. The CDR3, as DNA: TGCGCCAGCAGCTTGAGTACAGATAACTATGGCTACACCTTC.

The rearrangement links TRBV7-9 to TRBJ1-1; tentatively, D is TRBD1 (6 bases). The germline V gene has CDR1 SEHNR and CDR2 FQNEAQ (reference sequence). The V gene lost 10 bases and the J gene lost 1 base, with 16 bases spanning the gap. There are 14 residues in the CDR3. As DNA, the CDR3 is TGTGCCAACAATCCAGGGGCATGGAACACTGAAGCTTTCTTT. Translated: CANNPGAWNTEAFF.

J is TRBJ2-3 and V is TRBV28, with 7 nucleotides matching TRBD1. Germline CDR1 reads MDHEN; CDR2 reads SYDVKM. The V segment lost 4 bases and the J segment 2 bases; nucleotides outside the gene matches: 6. CDR3 size: 15 residues. CDR3 sequence (DNA): TGTGCCAGCAGTTCGACCGGGACAGTCACAGATACGCAGTATTTT. As protein: CASSSTGTVTDTQYF.

The V and J genes are TRBV7-9 and TRBJ2-2; a possible D gene is TRBD1 (5 bases). CDR3 length: 14 amino acids. Per the germline V gene, CDR1 is SEHNR and CDR2 is FQNEAQ (reference sequence). With 7 bases removed from V and 3 bases from J, the gap between germline ends came to 12 bases. CDR3 sequence reads: CASTEGVDTGELFF. In DNA form, the CDR3 reads TGTGCCAGCACGGAAGGGGTTGACACCGGGGAGCTGTTTTTT.

The chain carries TRBV2 and TRBJ2-5, with 7 bases fitting TRBD1. Germline CDR1 is SNHLY and CDR2 is FYNNEI. The CDR3 has 15 residues. After removal of 1 base from V and 4 bases from J, the junction contained 6 bases not matched to a gene. CDR3 sequence: CASSEGLTGLETQYF. The CDR3 region has the DNA TGTGCCAGCAGTGAAGGTTTGACAGGGTTAGAGACCCAGTACTTC.

This chain connects TRBV14 to TRBJ2-1; perhaps TRBD2 as D (6 bases). CDR1 SGHDN and CDR2 FVKESK come from the germline V gene. Trimming shortened V by 5 bases and J by 3 bases, and 14 bases separated the two germline ends. The CDR3 is made up of 15 amino acids. For the CDR3, the DNA is TGTGCCAGCAGCGGGTTTATGGGGGGCTACAATGAGCAGTTCTTC. Its protein is CASSGFMGGYNEQFF. Full variable domain (outside the CDR3, taken from reference TRBV14 and TRBJ2-1): EAGVTQFPSHSVIEKGQTVTLRCDPISGHDNLYWYRRVMGKEIKFLLHFVKESKQDESGMPNNRFLAERTGGTYSTLKVQPAELEDSGVYFCASSGFMGGYNEQFFGPGTRLTVL.

This chain uses TRBV20-1 with TRBJ1-6; D gene uncertain. Germline V gene sequence: CDR1 DFQATT, CDR2 SNEGSKA (reference sequence). Trimming took off 6 bases at V and 11 bases at J, with 8 bases between the two ends. The CDR3 contains 10 residues. CDR3 DNA: TGCAGTGCCCCACATCCACCCCTCCACTTT. Translation: CSAPHPPLHF.

V usage is TRBV19 and J usage is TRBJ1-5; D is possibly TRBD1 (6 bases). CDR1 and CDR2 (germline): LNHDA, SQIVND (reference sequence). CDR3 length equals 16 residues. V shed 3 bases and J shed 5 bases, with 17 bases lying between them. Written as DNA, the CDR3 is TGTGCCAGTAGTATCACTATACAGGGAGTACATCAGCCCCAGCATTTT. As protein: CASSITIQGVHQPQHF. Supplemented by reference TRBV19 and TRBJ1-5, the full variable domain reads DGGITQSPKYLFRKEGQNVTLSCEQNLNHDAMYWYRQDPGQGLRLIYYSQIVNDFQKGDIAEGYSVSREKKESFPLTVTSAQKNPTAFYLCASSITIQGVHQPQHFGDGTRLSIL.